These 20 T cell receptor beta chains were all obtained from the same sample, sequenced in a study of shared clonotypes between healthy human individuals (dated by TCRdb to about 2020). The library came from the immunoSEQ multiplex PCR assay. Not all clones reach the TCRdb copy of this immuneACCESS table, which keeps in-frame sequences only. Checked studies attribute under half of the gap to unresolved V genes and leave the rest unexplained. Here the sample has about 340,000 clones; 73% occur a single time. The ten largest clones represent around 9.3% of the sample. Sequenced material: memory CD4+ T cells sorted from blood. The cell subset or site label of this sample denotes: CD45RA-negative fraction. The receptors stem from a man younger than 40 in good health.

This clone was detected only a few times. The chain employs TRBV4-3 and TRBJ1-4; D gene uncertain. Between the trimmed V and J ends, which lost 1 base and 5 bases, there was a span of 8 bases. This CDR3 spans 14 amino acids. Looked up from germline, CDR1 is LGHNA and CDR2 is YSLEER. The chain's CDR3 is CASSQGQVNEKLFF. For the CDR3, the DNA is TGCGCCAGCAGCCAAGGGCAGGTGAATGAAAAACTGTTTTTT.

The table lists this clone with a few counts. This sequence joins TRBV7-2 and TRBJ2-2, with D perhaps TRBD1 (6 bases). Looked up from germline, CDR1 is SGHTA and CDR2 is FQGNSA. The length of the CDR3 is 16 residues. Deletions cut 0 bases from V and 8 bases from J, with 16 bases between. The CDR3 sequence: CASSLAPAGQGGELFF. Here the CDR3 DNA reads TGTGCCAGCAGCTTAGCGCCGGCAGGGCAGGGGGGGGAGCTGTTTTTT.

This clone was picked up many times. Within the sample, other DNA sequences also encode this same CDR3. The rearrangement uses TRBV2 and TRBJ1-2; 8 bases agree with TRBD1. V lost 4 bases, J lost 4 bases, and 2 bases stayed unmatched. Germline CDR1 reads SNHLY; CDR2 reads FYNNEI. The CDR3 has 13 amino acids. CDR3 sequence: CASSGTGSYGYTF. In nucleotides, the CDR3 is TGTGCCAGCAGTGGGACAGGGAGCTATGGCTACACCTTC.

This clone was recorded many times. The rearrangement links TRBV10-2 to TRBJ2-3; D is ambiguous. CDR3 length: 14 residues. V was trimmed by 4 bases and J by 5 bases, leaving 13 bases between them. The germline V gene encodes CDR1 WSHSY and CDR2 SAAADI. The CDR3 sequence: CASSVTFLGDTQYF. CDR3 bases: TGCGCCAGCAGTGTTACATTTCTTGGAGATACGCAGTATTTT.

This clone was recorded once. The CDR3 region has the DNA TGTGCCAGCTCACCAGGGTTCGGCACAGATACGCAGTATTTT. Protein: CASSPGFGTDTQYF. V usage is TRBV18 and J usage is TRBJ2-3; no clear D gene. Looked up from germline, CDR1 is KGHSH and CDR2 is LQKENI. Between the trimmed V and J ends, which lost 2 bases and 1 base, there was a span of 7 bases. The CDR3 sequence is 14 residues long. Complete variable domain (other parts from reference TRBV18 and TRBJ2-3): NAGVMQNPRHLVRRRGQEARLRCSPMKGHSHVYWYRQLPEEGLKFMVYLQKENIIDESGMPKERFSAEFPKEGPSILRIQQVVRGDSAAYFCASSPGFGTDTQYFGPGTRLTVL.

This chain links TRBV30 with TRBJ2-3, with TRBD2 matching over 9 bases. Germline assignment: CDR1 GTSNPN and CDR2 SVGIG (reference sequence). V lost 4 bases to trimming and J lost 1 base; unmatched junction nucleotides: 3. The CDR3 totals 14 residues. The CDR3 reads CAWIAGVGTDTQYF. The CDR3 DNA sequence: TGTGCCTGGATAGCGGGAGTTGGCACAGATACGCAGTATTTT.

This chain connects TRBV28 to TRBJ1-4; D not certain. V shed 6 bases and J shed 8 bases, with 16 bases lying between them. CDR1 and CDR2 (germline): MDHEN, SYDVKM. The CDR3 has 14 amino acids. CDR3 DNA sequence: TGTGCCAGCAGCCCCTTAGTAAACTACGAAAAACTGTTTTTT. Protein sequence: CASSPLVNYEKLFF. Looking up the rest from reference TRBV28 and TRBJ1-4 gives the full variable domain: DVKVTQSSRYLVKRTGEKVFLECVQDMDHENMFWYRQDPGLGLRLIYFSYDVKMKEKGDIPEGYSVSREKKERFSLILESASTNQTSMYLCASSPLVNYEKLFFGSGTQLSVL.

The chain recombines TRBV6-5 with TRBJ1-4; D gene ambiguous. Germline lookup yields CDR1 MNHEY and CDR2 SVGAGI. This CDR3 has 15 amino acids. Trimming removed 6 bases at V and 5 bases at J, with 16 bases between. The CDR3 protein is CASSSRGRINEKLFF. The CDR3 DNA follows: TGTGCCAGCAGCTCTAGAGGACGGATAAATGAAAAACTGTTTTTT.

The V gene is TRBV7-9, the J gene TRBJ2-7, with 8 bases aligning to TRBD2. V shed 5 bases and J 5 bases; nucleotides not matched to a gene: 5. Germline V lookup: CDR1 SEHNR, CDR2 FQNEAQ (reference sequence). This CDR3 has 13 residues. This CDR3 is CASSRAGGNEQYF. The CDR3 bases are TGTGCCAGCAGCCGGGCGGGAGGAAACGAGCAGTACTTC.

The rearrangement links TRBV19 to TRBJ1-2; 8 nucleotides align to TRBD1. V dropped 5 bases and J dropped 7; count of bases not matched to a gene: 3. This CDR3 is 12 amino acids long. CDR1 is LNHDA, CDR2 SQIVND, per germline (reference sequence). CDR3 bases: TGTGCCAGTAGTCAAGGACAGGGTGGCTACACCTTC. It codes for CASSQGQGGYTF.

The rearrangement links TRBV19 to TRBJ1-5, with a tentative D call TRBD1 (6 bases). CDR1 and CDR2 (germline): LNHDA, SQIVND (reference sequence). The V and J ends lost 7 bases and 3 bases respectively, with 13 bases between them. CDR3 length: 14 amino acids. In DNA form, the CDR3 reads TGTGCCAGTACCCATACAGGGCTCAATCAGCCCCAGCATTTT. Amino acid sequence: CASTHTGLNQPQHF.

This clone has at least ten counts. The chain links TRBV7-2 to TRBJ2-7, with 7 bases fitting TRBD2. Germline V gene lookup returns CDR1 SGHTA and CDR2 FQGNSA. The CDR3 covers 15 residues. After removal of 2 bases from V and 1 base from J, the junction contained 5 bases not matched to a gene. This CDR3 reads CASSLFSGRSYEQYF. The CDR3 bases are TGTGCCAGCAGCTTATTTAGCGGGCGATCCTACGAGCAGTACTTC. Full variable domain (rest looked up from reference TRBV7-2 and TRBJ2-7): GAGVSQSPSNKVTEKGKDVELRCDPISGHTALYWYRQSLGQGLEFLIYFQGNSAPDKSGLPSDRFSAERTGGSVSTLTIQRTQQEDSAVYLCASSLFSGRSYEQYFGPGTRLTVT.

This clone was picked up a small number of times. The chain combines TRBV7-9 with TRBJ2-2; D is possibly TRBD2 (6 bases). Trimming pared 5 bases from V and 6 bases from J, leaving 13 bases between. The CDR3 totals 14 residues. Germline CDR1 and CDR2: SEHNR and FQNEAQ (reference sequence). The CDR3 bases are TGTGCCAGCAGCCCCGGGAGTACGGCCGGGGAGCTGTTTTTT. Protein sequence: CASSPGSTAGELFF. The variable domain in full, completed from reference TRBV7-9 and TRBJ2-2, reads DTGVSQNPRHKITKRGQNVTFRCDPISEHNRLYWYRQTLGQGPEFLTYFQNEAQLEKSRLLSDRFSAERPKGSFSTLEIQRTEQGDSAMYLCASSPGSTAGELFFGEGSRLTVL.

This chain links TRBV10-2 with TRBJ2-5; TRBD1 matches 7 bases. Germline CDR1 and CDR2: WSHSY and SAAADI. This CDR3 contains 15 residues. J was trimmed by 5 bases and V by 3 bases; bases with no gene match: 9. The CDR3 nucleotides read TGCGCCAGCAGTGACCCGACAGGGCCCTCCGAGACCCAGTACTTC. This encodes CASSDPTGPSETQYF.

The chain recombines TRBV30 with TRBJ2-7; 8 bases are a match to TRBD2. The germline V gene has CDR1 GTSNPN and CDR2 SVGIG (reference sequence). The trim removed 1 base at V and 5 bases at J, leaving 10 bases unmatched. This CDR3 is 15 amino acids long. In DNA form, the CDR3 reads TGTGCCTGGAGTGAAGGCGGGAGGAGTAACGACGAGCAGTACTTC. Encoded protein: CAWSEGGRSNDEQYF.

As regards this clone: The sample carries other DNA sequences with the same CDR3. DNA of the CDR3: TGTGCCAGCAGTCATAGCGGGAGGAGCACCGGGGAGCTGTTTTTT. Amino acids: CASSHSGRSTGELFF. This chain uses TRBV5-4 with TRBJ2-2; 10 bases fit TRBD2. The CDR3 runs 15 residues. The junction had 5 bases not matched to a gene; V was cut back by 5 bases and J by 4 bases. Germline V gene sequence: CDR1 SGHNT, CDR2 YYREEE (reference sequence).

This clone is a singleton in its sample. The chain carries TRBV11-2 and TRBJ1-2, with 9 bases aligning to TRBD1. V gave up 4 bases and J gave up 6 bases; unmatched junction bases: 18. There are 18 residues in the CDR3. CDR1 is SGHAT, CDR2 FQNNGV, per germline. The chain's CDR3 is CASSSSPRQGVIKDGYTF. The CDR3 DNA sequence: TGTGCCAGCAGCTCCAGTCCCCGACAGGGGGTGATTAAGGATGGCTACACCTTC.

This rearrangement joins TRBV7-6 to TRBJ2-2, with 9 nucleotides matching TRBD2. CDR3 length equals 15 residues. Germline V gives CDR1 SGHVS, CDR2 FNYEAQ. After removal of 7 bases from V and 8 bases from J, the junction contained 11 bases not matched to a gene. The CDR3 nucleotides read TGTGCCAGCACCCTATCCTGGGGACTAGCAGGGGAGCTGTTTTTT. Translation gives CASTLSWGLAGELFF.

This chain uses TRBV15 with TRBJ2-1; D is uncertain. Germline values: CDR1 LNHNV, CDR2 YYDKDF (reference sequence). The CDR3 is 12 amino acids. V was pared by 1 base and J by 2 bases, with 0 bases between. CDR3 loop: CATSRAYNEQFF. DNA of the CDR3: TGTGCCACCAGCAGAGCCTACAATGAGCAGTTCTTC.

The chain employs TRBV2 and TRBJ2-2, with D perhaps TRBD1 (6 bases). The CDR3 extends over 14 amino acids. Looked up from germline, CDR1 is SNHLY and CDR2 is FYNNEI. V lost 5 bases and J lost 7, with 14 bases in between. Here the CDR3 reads CASSMDSGGGELFF. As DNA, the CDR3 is TGTGCCAGCAGTATGGACAGTGGTGGCGGGGAGCTGTTTTTT.